A single sample is the source of the 30 T cell receptor beta chains below, sequenced in a study of PD-L1 blockade in urothelial cancer. The method was immunoSEQ multiplex PCR; TCRdb's version includes in-frame clones alone and lacks a portion of them. The repertoire includes about 45,000 clones, around 80% of them detected once, and over 10% sits in the top ten. Stated time point: peripheral blood 6 weeks after treatment start. The sequenced sample was PBMCs, obtained around atezolizumab (anti-PD-L1) treatment. Source of these receptors: a man aged 60 to 69 with urothelial cancer.

The chain couples TRBV5-1 to TRBJ1-1, with D maybe TRBD1 (5 bases). Germline V gene lookup returns CDR1 SGHRS and CDR2 YFSETQ. V shed 2 bases and J shed 1 base, with 9 bases lying between them. The CDR3 is 14 residues long. CDR3 in DNA: TGCGCCAGCAGCTTAAACGGGGGGAACACTGAAGCTTTCTTT. Translated, it gives CASSLNGGNTEAFF.

This clone was counted only a few times. The chain joins TRBV10-2 to TRBJ2-5, with D possibly being TRBD2 (6 bases). Trimming removed 8 bases from V and 1 base from J, with 14 bases in between. The CDR3 is 14 amino acids. Germline V gives CDR1 WSHSY, CDR2 SAAADI. CDR3: CASSGRETQETQYF. In DNA form, the CDR3 reads TGCGCCAGCTCAGGGCGGGAAACCCAAGAGACCCAGTACTTC.

This clone was counted a single time. The chain couples TRBV2 to TRBJ2-7, with 10 bases identical to TRBD1. Germline CDR1 SNHLY, CDR2 FYNNEI. The J segment lost 4 bases and the V segment lost 8 bases, leaving 5 bases of the junction unmatched. The CDR3 has 13 residues. CDR3 DNA sequence: TGTGCCAGCCTTCCGGGACAGGGGTACGAGCAGTACTTC. Translated: CASLPGQGYEQYF.

This sequence joins TRBV27 and TRBJ1-5, with 12 bases aligning to TRBD1. V lost 2 bases to trimming and J lost 2 bases; unmatched junction nucleotides: 4. The CDR3 loop spans 17 amino acids. Germline CDR1 reads MNHEY; CDR2 reads SMNVEV (reference sequence). Written as DNA, the CDR3 is TGTGCCAGCAGTTTACGGGGACAGGGGGCCGGCAATCAGCCCCAGCATTTT. Its translation: CASSLRGQGAGNQPQHF.

The chain is built from TRBV6-6 and TRBJ1-3, with D possibly TRBD1 on 5 matching bases. V lost 8 bases, J lost 1 base, and 9 bases lay in between. The CDR3 is 13 amino acids. CDR1 and CDR2 from the germline V gene are MNHNY and SVGAGI (reference sequence). CDR3 region: CASRTGSGNTIYF. In DNA form, the CDR3 reads TGTGCCAGCCGAACAGGATCTGGAAACACCATATATTTT.

The chain combines TRBV11-2 with TRBJ2-7; 7 bases fit TRBD1. The germline gives CDR1 SGHAT, CDR2 FQNNGV. The CDR3 contains 14 residues. The ends lost 5 bases at V and 1 base at J; junction bases unmatched: 5. CDR3: CASSGSDRSYEQYF. The CDR3 DNA follows: TGTGCCAGCAGCGGATCGGACAGGTCCTACGAGCAGTACTTC. The full variable domain, its missing parts supplied by reference TRBV11-2 and TRBJ2-7, is EAGVAQSPRYKIIEKRQSVAFWCNPISGHATLYWYQQILGQGPKLLIQFQNNGVVDDSQLPKDRFSAERLKGVDSTLKIQPAKLEDSAVYLCASSGSDRSYEQYFGPGTRLTVT.

This clone has only one observation. CDR3 region: CASSLRGSGGTGELFF. CDR3 nucleotides: TGTGCCAGCAGCTTAAGGGGATCGGGGGGCACCGGGGAGCTGTTTTTT. The chain has TRBV11-2 and TRBJ2-2; 7 bases align to TRBD2. CDR1 and CDR2 from the germline V gene are SGHAT and FQNNGV. This CDR3 has 16 amino acids. V was clipped by 2 bases and J by 4 bases; unmatched bases: 7.

This chain links TRBV11-3 with TRBJ2-2; TRBD1 might be the D (6 bases). Germline V CDR1 and CDR2: SGHNT, YENEEA. Deletions cut 4 bases from V and 6 bases from J, with 12 bases between. The CDR3 totals 14 residues. This CDR3 is CASSSHQGSGELFF. The CDR3 coding sequence is TGTGCCAGCAGCTCCCATCAGGGGTCCGGGGAGCTGTTTTTT.

The rearrangement links TRBV19 to TRBJ1-4; D is possibly TRBD1 (5 bases). The germline V gene encodes CDR1 LNHDA and CDR2 SQIVND (reference sequence). Trimming shortened V by 2 bases and J by 5 bases, and 9 bases separated the two germline ends. The CDR3 is 14 amino acids. The CDR3 loop is CASSIQGLNEKLFF. The CDR3 DNA follows: TGTGCCAGTAGTATACAGGGACTGAATGAAAAACTGTTTTTT. Looking up the rest from reference TRBV19 and TRBJ1-4 gives the full variable domain: DGGITQSPKYLFRKEGQNVTLSCEQNLNHDAMYWYRQDPGQGLRLIYYSQIVNDFQKGDIAEGYSVSREKKESFPLTVTSAQKNPTAFYLCASSIQGLNEKLFFGSGTQLSVL.

On this clone itself: The sample holds other DNA sequences that translate to the same CDR3. The chain combines TRBV18 with TRBJ1-5, with D possibly matching TRBD1 (5 bases). CDR1 and CDR2 from the germline V gene are KGHSH and LQKENI. The CDR3 loop spans 13 amino acids. Deletions cut 2 bases from V and 7 bases from J, with 9 bases between. CDR3 in amino acids: CASSPGGGQPQHF. The DNA for the CDR3 is TGTGCCAGCTCACCAGGGGGGGGACAGCCCCAGCATTTT. Full variable domain (missing parts from reference TRBV18 and TRBJ1-5): NAGVMQNPRHLVRRRGQEARLRCSPMKGHSHVYWYRQLPEEGLKFMVYLQKENIIDESGMPKERFSAEFPKEGPSILRIQQVVRGDSAAYFCASSPGGGQPQHFGDGTRLSIL.

The rearrangement links TRBV6-1 to TRBJ1-5; D is uncertain. CDR1 is MNHNS and CDR2 is SASEGT in the germline V gene. The CDR3 loop spans 13 amino acids. The ends were cut back, 3 bases at V and 4 bases at J, with 7 bases in the middle. The CDR3 DNA follows: TGTGCCAGCAGTGACAGATTTAATCAGCCCCAGCATTTT. Translating gives CASSDRFNQPQHF.

V usage is TRBV11-2 and J usage is TRBJ2-3; D possibly corresponds to TRBD2 (5 bases). The CDR3 consists of 12 residues. The V end lost 8 bases, the J end lost 1 base, and 7 bases lay between the germline ends. CDR1 is SGHAT and CDR2 is FQNNGV in the germline V gene. The CDR3 is CASLRGTDTQYF. CDR3 nucleotide sequence: TGTGCCAGCCTGCGGGGCACAGATACGCAGTATTTT.

The V gene is TRBV27, the J gene TRBJ2-3, with 9 nucleotides matching TRBD2. J was trimmed by 0 bases and V by 6 bases; bases with no gene match: 10. CDR3 size: 17 residues. CDR1 and CDR2 from the germline V gene are MNHEY and SMNVEV (reference sequence). The DNA for the CDR3 is TGTGCCAGCAGCCAAACCCGACTAGCGGCTAGCACAGATACGCAGTATTTT. Translation: CASSQTRLAASTDTQYF.

This clone has a handful of counts. The genes are TRBV7-5 and TRBJ1-6. TRBV7-5 is flagged as a pseudogene. The CDR3 loop spans 14 amino acids. The CDR3 region is CARQDGGNGSPLHF. The CDR3, as DNA: TGTGCCAGGCAAGACGGGGGGAACGGTTCACCCCTCCACTTT.

CDR3 amino acids: CASIQTGGAPDTQYF. Here the CDR3 DNA reads TGTGCCAGCATCCAGACGGGGGGCGCCCCAGATACGCAGTATTTT. This chain joins TRBV5-6 and TRBJ2-3; tentative D call: TRBD2 (7 bases). Trimming removed 6 bases from V and 4 bases from J, with 18 bases in between. The CDR3 extends over 15 amino acids. Germline V gene data show CDR1 as SGHDT and CDR2 as YYEEEE. Supplemented by reference TRBV5-6 and TRBJ2-3, the full variable domain reads DAGVTQSPTHLIKTRGQQVTLRCSPKSGHDTVSWYQQALGQGPQFIFQYYEEEERQRGNFPDRFSGHQFPNYSSELNVNALLLGDSALYLCASIQTGGAPDTQYFGPGTRLTVL.

The rearrangement links TRBV14 to TRBJ2-3; 8 positions match TRBD2. The CDR3 extends over 15 amino acids. The germline V gene encodes CDR1 SGHDN and CDR2 FVKESK. V gave up 2 bases and J gave up 5 bases; unmatched junction bases: 6. The CDR3 reads CASSQNRREGDTQYF. CDR3 coding DNA: TGTGCCAGCAGCCAAAACAGACGGGAGGGAGATACGCAGTATTTT.

The J gene is TRBJ2-1, the V gene TRBV28; 9 bases fit TRBD1. CDR3 length: 15 amino acids. After removal of 6 bases from V and 8 bases from J, the junction contained 11 bases not matched to a gene. Germline V lookup: CDR1 MDHEN, CDR2 SYDVKM. DNA for the CDR3: TGTGCCAGCAGCCCCACCGGGACAGGGATATATGAGCAGTTCTTC. Residues: CASSPTGTGIYEQFF.

On this clone: Its ends do not fully match the called genes, so a read error is possible. The same CDR3 is also encoded by other DNA sequences in this sample. The chain links TRBV5-4 to TRBJ2-2; 10 nucleotides agree with TRBD2. Per germline, CDR1 SGHNT and CDR2 YYREEE (reference sequence). CDR3 length: 17 amino acids. The CDR3 spells CASSPQRGGGRTGELFF. CDR3 bases: TGCGCCAGCAGCCCTCAGCGGGGGGGTGGTAGGACCGGGGAGCTGTTTTTT.

The rearrangement uses TRBV14 and TRBJ2-3; D is uncertain. The CDR3 length is 14 residues. Germline V gives CDR1 SGHDN, CDR2 FVKESK. The ends were cut back, 2 bases at V and 2 bases at J, with 8 bases in the middle. The CDR3 coding sequence is TGTGCCAGCAGCCAATATTACAACACAGATACGCAGTATTTT. Its protein is CASSQYYNTDTQYF.

The gene calls are TRBV5-5 and TRBJ2-5, with 7 positions matching TRBD1. Losses at the gene ends were 3 bases for V and 1 base for J; bases not matched to a gene: 6. Germline loops: CDR1 SGHKS, CDR2 YYEKEE (reference sequence). The CDR3 sequence is 15 residues long. The chain's CDR3 is CASSSGQTTQETQYF. Written as DNA, the CDR3 is TGTGCCAGCAGCTCGGGACAGACCACCCAAGAGACCCAGTACTTC.

The chain carries TRBV5-1 and TRBJ1-1, with 10 bases aligning to TRBD1. The junction had 13 bases not matched to a gene; V was cut back by 7 bases and J by 4 bases. Looked up from germline, CDR1 is SGHRS and CDR2 is YFSETQ. This CDR3 is 16 amino acids long. For the CDR3, the DNA is TGCGCCAGCCAGTCCGGGACAGGGGTCAGTGGCACTGAAGCTTTCTTT. Its protein product is CASQSGTGVSGTEAFF.

The genes are TRBV28 and TRBJ2-5, with 10 bases lining up with TRBD1. The CDR3 sequence is 14 residues long. Germline assignment: CDR1 MDHEN and CDR2 SYDVKM. V shed 3 bases, J shed 8 bases, and the junction held 6 bases outside the gene matches. CDR3 coding DNA: TGTGCCAGCAGTTTGTCCGGGACAGGGGAAACCCAGTACTTC. Its protein product is CASSLSGTGETQYF.

The chain couples TRBV20-1 to TRBJ1-1; D is ambiguous. Per germline, CDR1 DFQATT and CDR2 SNEGSKA (reference sequence). The V end lost 5 bases, the J end lost 7 bases, and 8 bases lay between the germline ends. This CDR3 contains 10 residues. This chain's CDR3 is CSALNIEAFF. Written as DNA, the CDR3 is TGCAGTGCTCTAAATATTGAAGCTTTCTTT.

This clone was recorded only once. This sequence joins TRBV28 and TRBJ1-6, with TRBD1 as a possible D gene (5 bases). CDR1 is MDHEN, CDR2 SYDVKM, per germline. The length of the CDR3 is 12 residues. Trimming shortened V by 8 bases and J by 10 bases, and 12 bases separated the two germline ends. DNA of the CDR3: TGTGCCAGCGGGGCAGGGAACTCACCCCTCCACTTT. This codes for CASGAGNSPLHF.

The genes are TRBV4-1 and TRBJ2-6; 11 bases are shared with TRBD2. Germline CDR1 is MGHRA and CDR2 is YSYEKL. The ends lost 4 bases at V and 4 bases at J; junction bases unmatched: 9. The CDR3 has 18 amino acids. The DNA for the CDR3 is TGCGCCAGCAGCCTCATGGGACTAGCGGCTGCCGGGGCCAACGTCCTGACTTTC. This codes for CASSLMGLAAAGANVLTF.

This chain links TRBV27 with TRBJ2-3, with D perhaps TRBD2 (5 bases). Between the trimmed V and J ends, which lost 5 bases and 3 bases, there was a span of 15 bases. The CDR3 loop spans 15 amino acids. CDR1 MNHEY and CDR2 SMNVEV come from the germline V gene (reference sequence). CDR3 loop: CASSHRTSNTDTQYF. As DNA, the CDR3 is TGTGCCAGCAGTCATCGGACTTCCAATACAGATACGCAGTATTTT.

The chain recombines TRBV10-3 with TRBJ2-3; 8 bases fit TRBD2. V lost 10 bases to trimming and J lost 3 bases; unmatched junction nucleotides: 9. The CDR3 covers 14 residues. Germline CDR1 is ENHRY and CDR2 is SYGVKD. The CDR3 region is CATSLSGETDTQYF. In DNA form, the CDR3 reads TGTGCCACGAGCCTTAGCGGGGAGACAGATACGCAGTATTTT.

The chain couples TRBV9 to TRBJ2-1; D possibly corresponds to TRBD2 (6 bases). Germline V lookup: CDR1 SGDLS, CDR2 YYNGEE. Trimming took 0 bases from V and 6 from J, leaving 13 bases between them. The CDR3 totals 15 residues. The CDR3 loop is CASSVDGGAGNEQFF. The CDR3 DNA reads TGTGCCAGCAGCGTAGATGGAGGGGCTGGCAATGAGCAGTTCTTC.

In this sample, this clone turned up a few times. V is TRBV5-6 and J is TRBJ1-2, with no clear D. The germline V gene has CDR1 SGHDT and CDR2 YYEEEE. Trimming took off 6 bases at V and 9 bases at J, with 21 bases between the two ends. The CDR3 contains 14 residues. The CDR3 is CASKPSAGVDRYTF. In DNA form, the CDR3 reads TGTGCCAGCAAGCCCTCAGCCGGGGTAGATCGCTACACCTTC. The complete variable domain, with remaining parts taken from reference TRBV5-6 and TRBJ1-2, reads DAGVTQSPTHLIKTRGQQVTLRCSPKSGHDTVSWYQQALGQGPQFIFQYYEEEERQRGNFPDRFSGHQFPNYSSELNVNALLLGDSALYLCASKPSAGVDRYTFGSGTRLTVV.

The chain is built from TRBV27 and TRBJ1-1; D is uncertain. CDR3 length: 15 residues. V was shortened by 0 bases and J by 1 base, with 9 bases between the two germline ends. CDR1 MNHEY and CDR2 SMNVEV come from the germline V gene (reference sequence). The CDR3 here is CASSLSGLQNTEAFF. CDR3 in DNA: TGTGCCAGCAGTTTATCGGGCCTTCAGAACACTGAAGCTTTCTTT.